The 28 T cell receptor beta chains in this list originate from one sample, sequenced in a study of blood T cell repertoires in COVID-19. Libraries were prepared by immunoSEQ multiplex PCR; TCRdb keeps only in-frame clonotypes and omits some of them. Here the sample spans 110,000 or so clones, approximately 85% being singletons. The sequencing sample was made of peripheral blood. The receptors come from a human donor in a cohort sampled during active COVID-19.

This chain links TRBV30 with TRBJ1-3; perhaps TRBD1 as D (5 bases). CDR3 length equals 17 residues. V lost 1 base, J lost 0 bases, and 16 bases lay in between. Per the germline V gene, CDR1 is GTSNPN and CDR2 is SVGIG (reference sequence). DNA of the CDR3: TGTGCCTGGAGTGGGGGCAGGCGAACGCTCTCTGGAAACACCATATATTTT. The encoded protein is CAWSGGRRTLSGNTIYF.

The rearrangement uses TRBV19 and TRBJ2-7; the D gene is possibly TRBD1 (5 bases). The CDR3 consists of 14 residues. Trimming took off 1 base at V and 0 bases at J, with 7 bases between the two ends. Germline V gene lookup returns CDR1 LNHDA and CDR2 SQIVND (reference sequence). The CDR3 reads CASSIGQGSYEQYF. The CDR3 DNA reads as TGTGCCAGTAGTATAGGGCAGGGCTCCTACGAGCAGTACTTC.

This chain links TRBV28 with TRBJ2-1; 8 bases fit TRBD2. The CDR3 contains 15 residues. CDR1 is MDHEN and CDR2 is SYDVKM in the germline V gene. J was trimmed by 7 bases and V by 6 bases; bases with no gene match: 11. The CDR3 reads CASSRPLAGRNEQFF. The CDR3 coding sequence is TGTGCCAGCAGCCGCCCTCTAGCGGGCCGGAATGAGCAGTTCTTC.

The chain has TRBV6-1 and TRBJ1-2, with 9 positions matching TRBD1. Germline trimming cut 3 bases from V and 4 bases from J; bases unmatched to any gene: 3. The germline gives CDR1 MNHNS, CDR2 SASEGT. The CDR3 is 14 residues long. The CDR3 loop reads CASSDRQGGYGYTF. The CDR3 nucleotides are TGTGCCAGCAGTGACCGACAGGGGGGCTATGGCTACACCTTC.

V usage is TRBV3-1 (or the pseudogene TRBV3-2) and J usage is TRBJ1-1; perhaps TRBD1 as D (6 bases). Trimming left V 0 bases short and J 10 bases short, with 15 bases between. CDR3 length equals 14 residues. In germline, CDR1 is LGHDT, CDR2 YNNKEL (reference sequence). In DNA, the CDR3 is TGTGCCAGCAGCCAAGACAGGGGCATTTTTGGAGCTTTCTTT. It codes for CASSQDRGIFGAFF.

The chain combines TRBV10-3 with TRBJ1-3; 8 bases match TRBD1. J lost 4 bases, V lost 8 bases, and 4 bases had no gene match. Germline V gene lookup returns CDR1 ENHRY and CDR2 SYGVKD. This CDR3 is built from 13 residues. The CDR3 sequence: CAILRQGGNTIYF. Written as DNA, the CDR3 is TGTGCCATCCTACGACAGGGGGGAAACACCATATATTTT.

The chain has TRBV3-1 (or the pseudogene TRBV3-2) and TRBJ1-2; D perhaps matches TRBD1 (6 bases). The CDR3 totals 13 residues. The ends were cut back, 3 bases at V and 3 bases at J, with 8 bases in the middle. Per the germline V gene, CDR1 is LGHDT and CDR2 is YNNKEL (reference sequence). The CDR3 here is CASSQTGDYGYTF. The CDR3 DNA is TGTGCCAGCAGCCAGACAGGTGACTATGGCTACACCTTC.

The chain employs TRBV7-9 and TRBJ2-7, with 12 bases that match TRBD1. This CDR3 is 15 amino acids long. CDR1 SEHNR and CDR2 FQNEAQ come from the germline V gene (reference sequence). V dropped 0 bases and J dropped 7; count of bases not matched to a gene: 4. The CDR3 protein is CASSLAGQGAREQYF. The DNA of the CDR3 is TGTGCCAGCAGCTTAGCGGGACAGGGGGCTAGAGAGCAGTACTTC.

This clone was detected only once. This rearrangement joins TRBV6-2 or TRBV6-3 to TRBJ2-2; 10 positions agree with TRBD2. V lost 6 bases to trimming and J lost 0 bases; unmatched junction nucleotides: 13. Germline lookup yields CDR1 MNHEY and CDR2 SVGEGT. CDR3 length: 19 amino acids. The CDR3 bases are TGTGCCAGCAGCTCGGTATCGACTAGCGGGTACTCGAACACCGGGGAGCTGTTTTTT. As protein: CASSSVSTSGYSNTGELFF.

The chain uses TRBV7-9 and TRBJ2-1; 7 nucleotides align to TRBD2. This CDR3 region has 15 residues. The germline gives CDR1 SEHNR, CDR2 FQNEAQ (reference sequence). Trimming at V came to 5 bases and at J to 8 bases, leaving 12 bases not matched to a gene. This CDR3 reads CASSQRTSSSDEQFF. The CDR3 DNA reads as TGTGCCAGCAGCCAGAGGACTAGTTCTTCAGATGAGCAGTTCTTC.

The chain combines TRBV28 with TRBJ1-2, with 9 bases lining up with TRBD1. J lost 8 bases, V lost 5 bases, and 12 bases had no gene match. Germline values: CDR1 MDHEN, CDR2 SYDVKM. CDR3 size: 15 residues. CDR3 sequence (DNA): TGTGCCAGCAGTATAACCACAGGGGGCACGGGCGGCTACACCTTC. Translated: CASSITTGGTGGYTF.

CDR3 amino acids: CASSQLGGGPYEQYF. CDR3 DNA: TGTGCCAGCAGCCAATTGGGCGGGGGCCCCTACGAGCAGTACTTC. This chain connects TRBV3-1 (or the pseudogene TRBV3-2) to TRBJ2-7, with D possibly matching TRBD2 (7 bases). V gave up 2 bases and J gave up 2 bases, with 13 bases separating them. Germline V lookup: CDR1 LGHDT, CDR2 YNNKEL (reference sequence). The CDR3 has 15 residues.

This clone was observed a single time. The CDR3 DNA reads as TGCGCCAGCAGCCTAGATGCGGGGCCCTACTACAATGAGCAGTTCTTC. Translating gives CASSLDAGPYYNEQFF. J is TRBJ2-1 and V is TRBV5-1; tentative D call: TRBD2 (6 bases). Trimming removed 4 bases at V and 3 bases at J, with 17 bases between. CDR1 and CDR2 from the germline V gene are SGHRS and YFSETQ. There are 16 residues in the CDR3.

In DNA form, the CDR3 reads TGCGCCAGCGCCTGGGGCAGGGCGGACAATGAGCAGTTCTTC. Amino acid sequence: CASAWGRADNEQFF. The V gene is TRBV5-1, the J gene TRBJ2-1; a weak D match, TRBD1 (5 bases). CDR1 and CDR2 (germline): SGHRS, YFSETQ. This CDR3 is built from 14 residues. Deletions cut 7 bases from V and 5 bases from J, with 16 bases between.

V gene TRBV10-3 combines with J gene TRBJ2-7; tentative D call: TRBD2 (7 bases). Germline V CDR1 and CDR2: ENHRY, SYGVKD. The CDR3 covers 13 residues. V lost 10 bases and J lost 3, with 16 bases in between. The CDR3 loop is CATRSGGIYEQYF. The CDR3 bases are TGTGCCACGCGTTCGGGGGGCATCTACGAGCAGTACTTC.

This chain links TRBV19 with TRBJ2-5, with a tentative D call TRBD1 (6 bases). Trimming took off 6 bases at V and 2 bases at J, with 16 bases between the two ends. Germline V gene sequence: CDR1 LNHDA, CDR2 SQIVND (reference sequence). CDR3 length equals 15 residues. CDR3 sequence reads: CASRGPGHIQETQYF. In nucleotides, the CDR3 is TGTGCCAGTAGGGGCCCGGGACACATACAAGAGACCCAGTACTTC.

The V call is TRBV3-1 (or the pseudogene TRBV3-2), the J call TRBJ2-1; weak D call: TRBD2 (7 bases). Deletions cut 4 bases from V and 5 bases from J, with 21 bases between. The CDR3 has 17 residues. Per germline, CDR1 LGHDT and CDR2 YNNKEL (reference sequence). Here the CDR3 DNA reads TGTGCCAGCAGCCCCGGGAGGAGGGGGGGAATGAACAATGAGCAGTTCTTC. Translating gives CASSPGRRGGMNNEQFF.

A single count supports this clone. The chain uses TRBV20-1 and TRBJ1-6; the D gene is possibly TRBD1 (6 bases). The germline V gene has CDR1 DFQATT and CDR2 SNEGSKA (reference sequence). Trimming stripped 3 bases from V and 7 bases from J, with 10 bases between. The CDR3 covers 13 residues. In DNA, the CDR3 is TGCAGTGCTAGTTGGCAGGGGAATTCACCCCTCCACTTT. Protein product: CSASWQGNSPLHF.

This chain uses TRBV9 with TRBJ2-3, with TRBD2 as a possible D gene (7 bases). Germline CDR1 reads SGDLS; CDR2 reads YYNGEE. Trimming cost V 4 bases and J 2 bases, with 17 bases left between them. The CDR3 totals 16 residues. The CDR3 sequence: CASSPDGGANTDTQYF. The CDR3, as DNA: TGTGCCAGCAGCCCTGATGGGGGGGCTAACACAGATACGCAGTATTTT.

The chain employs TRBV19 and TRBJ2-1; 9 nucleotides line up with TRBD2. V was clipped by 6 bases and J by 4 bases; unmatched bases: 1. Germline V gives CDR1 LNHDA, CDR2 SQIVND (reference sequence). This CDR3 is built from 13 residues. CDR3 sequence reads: CASRRGGYNEQFF. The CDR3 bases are TGTGCCAGTAGGCGGGGGGGTTACAATGAGCAGTTCTTC. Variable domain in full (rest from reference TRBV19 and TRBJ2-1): DGGITQSPKYLFRKEGQNVTLSCEQNLNHDAMYWYRQDPGQGLRLIYYSQIVNDFQKGDIAEGYSVSREKKESFPLTVTSAQKNPTAFYLCASRRGGYNEQFFGPGTRLTVL.

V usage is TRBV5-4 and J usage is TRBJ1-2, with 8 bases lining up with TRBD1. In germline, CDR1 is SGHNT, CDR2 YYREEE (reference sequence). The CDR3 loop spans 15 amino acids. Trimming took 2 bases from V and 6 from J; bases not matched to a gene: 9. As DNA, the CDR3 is TGTGCCAGCAGCTTAGCGGCCGGACAGGGCCATGGCTACACCTTC. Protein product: CASSLAAGQGHGYTF.

CDR3 sequence: CATSDGGLGLYFF. The CDR3 DNA follows: TGTGCCACCAGTGATGGGGGACTAGGCCTATATTTCTTC. The rearrangement links TRBV24-1 to TRBJ2-1, with 8 bases matching TRBD2. Unmatched junction bases numbered 10, after V lost 3 bases and J lost 16 bases. This CDR3 is 13 amino acids long. Germline V gives CDR1 KGHDR, CDR2 SFDVKD.

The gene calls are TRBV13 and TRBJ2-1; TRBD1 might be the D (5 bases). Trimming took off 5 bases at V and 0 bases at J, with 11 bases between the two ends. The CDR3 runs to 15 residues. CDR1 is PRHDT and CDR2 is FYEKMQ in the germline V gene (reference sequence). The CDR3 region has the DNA TGTGCCAGCAGCCCCCGACAGAGCTCCTACAATGAGCAGTTCTTC. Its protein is CASSPRQSSYNEQFF.

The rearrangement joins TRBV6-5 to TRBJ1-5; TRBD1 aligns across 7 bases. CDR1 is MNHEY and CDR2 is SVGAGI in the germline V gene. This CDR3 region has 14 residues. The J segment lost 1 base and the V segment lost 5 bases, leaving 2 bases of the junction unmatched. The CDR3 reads CASSPDRSNQPQHF. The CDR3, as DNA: TGTGCCAGCAGTCCGGACAGGAGCAATCAGCCCCAGCATTTT.

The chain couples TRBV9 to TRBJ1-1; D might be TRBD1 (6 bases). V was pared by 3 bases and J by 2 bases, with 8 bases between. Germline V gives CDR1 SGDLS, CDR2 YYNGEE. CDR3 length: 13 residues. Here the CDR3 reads CASSGQANTEAFF. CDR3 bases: TGTGCCAGCAGCGGACAGGCAAACACTGAAGCTTTCTTT.

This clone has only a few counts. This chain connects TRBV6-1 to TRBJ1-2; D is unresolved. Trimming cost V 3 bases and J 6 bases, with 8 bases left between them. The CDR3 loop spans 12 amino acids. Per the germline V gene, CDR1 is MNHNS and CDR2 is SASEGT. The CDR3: CASSESGNGYTF. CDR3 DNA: TGTGCCAGCAGTGAGTCGGGGAATGGCTACACCTTC.

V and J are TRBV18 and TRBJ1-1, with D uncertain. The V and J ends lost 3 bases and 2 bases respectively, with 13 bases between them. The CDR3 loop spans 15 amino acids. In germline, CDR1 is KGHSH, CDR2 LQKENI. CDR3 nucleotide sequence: TGTGCCAGCTCACCCCGGGGAGGGTTAAACACTGAAGCTTTCTTT. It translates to CASSPRGGLNTEAFF.

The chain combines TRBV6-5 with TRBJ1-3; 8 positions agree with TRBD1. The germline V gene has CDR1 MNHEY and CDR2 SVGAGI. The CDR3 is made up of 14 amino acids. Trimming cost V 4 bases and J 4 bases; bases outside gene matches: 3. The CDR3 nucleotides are TGTGCCAGCAGTTCAGGGGGCATCGGAAACACCATATATTTT. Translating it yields CASSSGGIGNTIYF.